The following is a T cell receptor beta chain sequence with its context. The table lists this clonotype with many counts. Its specific antigen is unknown. Per-nucleotide qualities are absent, and no much larger clonotype sits a single base away. Library generation was performed with 5' RACE. TCRdb records Illumina MiSeq as the sequencer. TCRdb reprocessing: public reads trimmed at Q25 with fastp, clones called with MiXCR, in-frame beta chains kept. Records with the same CDR3 protein are collapsed into one entry carrying the most frequent genes and DNA. Within this sample are fewer than 40,000 distinct CDR3 sequences, with around 8.7% of them counted one time only. Of the sample, 2.9% is held by the ten largest clones. This entry belongs to a study of chronic HIV infection and antiretroviral therapy (dated by TCRdb to about 2015). Cut back by 6 bases and 1 base, the V and J ends lie 10 bases apart. The CDR3 runs 14 residues from the cysteine to the phenylalanine. The only DNA kept is the CDR3, 42 bases in frame from the first base. The germline V gene gives CDR1 as SGDLS and CDR2 as YYNGEE.

The sequenced sample was peripheral blood. This sequence was found in an adult who had HIV and had not received antiretroviral therapy, or was an uninfected healthy control (not recorded which). The V gene is TRBV9 and the J gene is TRBJ2-2; the D segment could be TRBD1, given 6 matching bases. Read as DNA, the sequence is TGTGCCAGCACCGGGACACAGAACACCGGGGAGCTGTTTTTT. Its translation reads: CASTGTQNTGELFF.